The 16 T cell receptor beta chains in this list originate from one sample, sequenced in a study of shared clonotypes between healthy human individuals. Sequencing used immunoSEQ multiplex PCR; TCRdb keeps in-frame clones, though not all of them. The sample includes 450,000 to 650,000 clones, around 78% seen only once; the top ten take about 12%. Sequencing was carried out using PBMCs. The source is a middle-aged woman in good health. Some clones in this sample may be carry-over from other donors' samples.

The rearrangement uses TRBV7-3 and TRBJ2-1; 8 nucleotides agree with TRBD2. Germline-derived CDR1 and CDR2 are SGHTA and FQGTGA. After removal of 4 bases from V and 7 bases from J, the junction contained 6 bases not matched to a gene. The CDR3 loop spans 14 amino acids. In nucleotides, the CDR3 is TGTGCCAGCAGCTCGGGACTAGGGGGAAATGAGCAGTTCTTC. Encoded protein: CASSSGLGGNEQFF.

The chain employs TRBV10-2 and TRBJ2-1; perhaps TRBD1 as D (5 bases). V was pared by 1 base and J by 4 bases, with 8 bases between. Germline-derived CDR1 and CDR2 are WSHSY and SAAADI. The CDR3 runs 14 residues. The CDR3: CASSELGAYNEQFF. The CDR3 nucleotides are TGCGCCAGCAGTGAGTTAGGGGCATACAATGAGCAGTTCTTC.

V usage is TRBV7-9 and J usage is TRBJ1-2; D may be TRBD1 (6 bases). V shed 2 bases and J shed 6 bases, with 16 bases lying between them. Per the germline V gene, CDR1 is SEHNR and CDR2 is FQNEAQ (reference sequence). The CDR3 loop spans 15 amino acids. In DNA form, the CDR3 reads TGTGCCAGCAGCTTATCTAGAGGATCAGGGGATGGCTACACCTTC. Protein sequence: CASSLSRGSGDGYTF.

This clone has a single count. The chain has TRBV7-9 and TRBJ2-7; D is possibly TRBD1 (6 bases). Between the trimmed V and J ends, which lost 4 bases and 2 bases, there was a span of 9 bases. The CDR3 is 13 residues long. Germline assignment: CDR1 SEHNR and CDR2 FQNEAQ (reference sequence). The CDR3 bases are TGTGCCAGCAGCTATGGACAGCCCTACGAGCAGTACTTC. It encodes CASSYGQPYEQYF.

V is TRBV6-1 and J is TRBJ1-1; D unclear. The length of the CDR3 is 11 residues. CDR1 is MNHNS and CDR2 is SASEGT in the germline V gene. V was cut by 4 bases and J by 8 bases, with 8 bases left in between. Here the CDR3 DNA reads TGTGCCAGCAGTGTTAAACTAGAAGCTTTCTTT. Translation gives CASSVKLEAFF.

The chain employs TRBV27 and TRBJ1-1; maybe TRBD1 (6 bases). Trimming left V 0 bases short and J 2 bases short, with 10 bases between. This CDR3 contains 15 residues. Germline-derived CDR1 and CDR2 are MNHEY and SMNVEV (reference sequence). The CDR3 loop reads CASSLSPGQNTEAFF. CDR3 nucleotide sequence: TGTGCCAGCAGTTTATCCCCGGGACAAAACACTGAAGCTTTCTTT.

As for this clone: One end of the junction varies from germline; a read error may be responsible. The chain joins TRBV5-4 to TRBJ1-1, with unresolved D. The CDR3 is 13 amino acids. Germline V CDR1 and CDR2: SGHNT, YYREEE (reference sequence). CDR3 nucleotide sequence: TGTGCCAGCAGCATGGACCGACACACCGAAGCTTTCTTT. Translating gives CASSMDRHTEAFF.

This rearrangement joins TRBV15 to TRBJ2-5; possibly TRBD2 for D (6 bases). Germline loops: CDR1 LNHNV, CDR2 YYDKDF (reference sequence). The CDR3 loop spans 14 amino acids. V was clipped by 3 bases and J by 0 bases, with 8 bases between them. Here the CDR3 reads CATSRGGNQETQYF. The CDR3 coding sequence is TGTGCCACCAGCAGGGGCGGGAACCAAGAGACCCAGTACTTC.

This chain joins TRBV10-2 and TRBJ1-5; perhaps TRBD1 as D (5 bases). CDR1 WSHSY and CDR2 SAAADI come from the germline V gene. This CDR3 contains 14 residues. The V end was cut by 7 bases, the J end by 0 bases, with 10 bases between. CDR3 amino acids: CASNLQGSNQPQHF. The CDR3 bases are TGCGCCAGCAACTTGCAGGGTAGCAATCAGCCCCAGCATTTT.

Comment on this clone: This likely reflects a read error, since a far larger clone is one base away. The same CDR3 can be traced to other DNA sequences in this sample. The chain has TRBV30 and TRBJ1-2; D unresolved. CDR3 size: 13 residues. In germline, CDR1 is GTSNPN, CDR2 SVGIG (reference sequence). CDR3 amino acids: CAWSVLTNYGYTF. In DNA form, the CDR3 reads TGTGCTTGGAGTGTATTAACAAACTATGGCTACACCTTC.

This clone was found a few times. V usage is TRBV14 and J usage is TRBJ1-1; possibly TRBD1 for D (5 bases). Germline loops: CDR1 SGHDN, CDR2 FVKESK. V shed 0 bases and J shed 8 bases, with 13 bases lying between them. This CDR3 has 14 residues. The DNA of the CDR3 is TGTGCCAGCAGCCAAGATTGGACATCGGTGGAAGCTTTCTTT. Amino acids: CASSQDWTSVEAFF.

This sequence joins TRBV7-2 and TRBJ2-2; D not resolved. Germline assignment: CDR1 SGHTA and CDR2 FQGNSA. The germline V and J ends were trimmed by 1 base and 7 bases, with 10 bases remaining between them. This CDR3 has 14 residues. The CDR3 DNA reads as TGTGCCAGCAGCTTAGTGGGTTCGGGCGGGGAGCTGTTTTTT. Amino acid sequence: CASSLVGSGGELFF.

V usage is TRBV7-9 and J usage is TRBJ2-7; 8 nucleotides align to TRBD1. Germline V gives CDR1 SEHNR, CDR2 FQNEAQ (reference sequence). CDR3 size: 14 residues. Unmatched junction bases numbered 5, after V lost 1 base and J lost 6 bases. The CDR3 loop reads CASSLDTGGGEQYF. The CDR3 coding sequence is TGTGCCAGCAGCTTAGACACAGGGGGTGGCGAGCAGTACTTC.

This clone was observed a few times. The V gene is TRBV5-4, the J gene TRBJ1-1; TRBD1 might be the D (5 bases). Germline CDR1 is SGHNT and CDR2 is YYREEE (reference sequence). Between the trimmed V and J ends, which lost 4 bases and 2 bases, there was a span of 12 bases. This CDR3 has 14 amino acids. The CDR3 reads CASSPVGGNTEAFF. In DNA form, the CDR3 reads TGTGCCAGCAGCCCAGTGGGGGGAAACACTGAAGCTTTCTTT.

V gene TRBV7-3 combines with J gene TRBJ1-1, with 10 bases identical to TRBD1. Germline V gene lookup returns CDR1 SGHTA and CDR2 FQGTGA. The CDR3 contains 13 residues. Losses at the gene ends were 5 bases for V and 6 bases for J; bases not matched to a gene: 3. CDR3 DNA: TGTGCCAGCAGCCGTGGACAGGGGGCTGAAGCTTTCTTT. Its protein is CASSRGQGAEAFF.

This chain uses TRBV2 with TRBJ1-1, with D maybe TRBD1 (5 bases). CDR1 is SNHLY, CDR2 FYNNEI, per germline. The V end lost 6 bases, the J end lost 4 bases, and 18 bases lay between the germline ends. This CDR3 spans 15 amino acids. The DNA of the CDR3 is TGTGCCAGCAGGACCAGTCAGGGAAGGGGCACTGAAGCTTTCTTT. As protein: CASRTSQGRGTEAFF.